The sequence of this T cell receptor (beta chain) was determined in a study of CD8 T cells in ankylosing spondylitis. Using its own MiXCR run on the 5' RACE reads, TCRdb lists one record per CDR3 protein. The data show a few hundred thousand distinct CDR3 sequences, about an eighth seen once. Only a few counts were recorded for this clonotype. Its antigen is not identified. The ends lost 8 bases at V and 7 bases at J; junction bases unmatched: 6. The length of the CDR3 is 14 residues. Findings of the study overall: For ankylosing spondylitis blood, a TCR beta motif of several highly homologous variants appeared characteristic. Disease-linked clones reportedly concentrated significantly in matched ankylosing spondylitis synovial fluid. Clones linked with disease were CD8+ and fairly uncommon in the peripheral blood.

Material for sequencing was blood, either unsorted or a sorted T cell fraction (not recorded which). The sequence derives from a male donor with ankylosing spondylitis. V is TRBV12-3 or TRBV12-4 and J is TRBJ1-6; TRBD1 matches at 9 bases. CDR3 region: CASGDRERNSPLHF. The CDR3 nucleotides read TGTGCCAGCGGGGACAGGGAGAGGAATTCACCCCTCCACTTT.